These T cell receptor beta chains were read from a single sample in a study of shared clonotypes between healthy human individuals. The assay was immunoSEQ multiplex PCR, and TCRdb's table has in-frame clones only and misses some. Of about 2.3 million clones in the sample, 85% to 95% were seen once. Material for sequencing was naive CD4+ T cells from PBMCs. Receptors were obtained from a man aged 18-30 years in good health. Some clones in this sample may be carry-over from other donors' samples. The CDR3 runs from the conserved cysteine through the conserved F or W. A D gene is named only where the DNA matches it firmly. A row's size may be missing; if present it is once, few, many or a size class.

j_call v_call d_call clone_size cdr3_nt cdr3_aa
TRBJ2-2 TRBV7-2 . . TGTGCCAGCAGCGATCGGGGGCCCGGGGAGCTGTTTTTT CASSDRGPGELFF
TRBJ2-2 TRBV5-1 . . TGCGCCAGCAGCTTGGGATTCGGTGGTTTCACCGGGGAGCTGTTTTTT CASSLGFGGFTGELFF
TRBJ2-1 TRBV5-1 TRBD2 once TGCGCCAGCAGCTCTCTCGCGGGAGGGAATGAGCAGTTCTTC CASSSLAGGNEQFF
TRBJ2-3 TRBV27 TRBD1 . TGTGCCAGCGGTGACCTTGGACAGGGCTACACAGATACGCAGTATTTT CASGDLGQGYTDTQYF
TRBJ2-2 TRBV11-2 . . TGTGCCAGCAGCTTCTTAGGTCCAACCGAGTCGTTTTTT CASSFLGPTESFF
TRBJ1-3 TRBV28 . . TGTGCCAGCAGTTCCCCAGGGGCTGGAAACACCATATATTTT CASSSPGAGNTIYF
TRBJ2-7 TRBV6-5 . . TGTGCCAGCAGTTCCTTCGGACTGACTTACGAGCAGTACTTC CASSSFGLTYEQYF
TRBJ2-1 TRBV7-8 TRBD2 . TGTGCCAGCAGTATCAACCCGGGACTAGGGGCCAATGAGCAGTTCTTC CASSINPGLGANEQFF
TRBJ2-4 TRBV7-9 . . TGTGCCAGCAGCTTAGCGAGTGGGGCAGGGAACATTCAGTACTTC CASSLASGAGNIQYF
TRBJ2-7 TRBV19 TRBD2 . TGTGCCAGTAGTATCCTAGCGGGAGAAAACTACGAGCAGTACTTC CASSILAGENYEQYF